This T cell receptor beta chain was documented in a study of shared clonotypes between healthy human individuals. Healthy adults negative for HIV, lacking recent acute infections or vaccinations, served as donors. The germline V gene encodes CDR1 LNHDA and CDR2 SQIVND (reference sequence). This CDR3 region has 14 residues. The V end lost 7 bases, the J end lost 5 bases, and 14 bases lay between the germline ends. The repertoire was sequenced with immunoSEQ multiplex PCR; TCRdb's copy has only in-frame clones and lacks some. The table lists 2 million to 3 million clones, 93% of them singletons, with around 0.4% in the top ten.

The sample was naive CD4+ T cells from PBMCs. Subset indicated: CD45RA+ positively selected. The J gene is TRBJ2-2, the V gene TRBV19, with D perhaps TRBD1 (5 bases). This sequence originates from a man in his late teens or twenties in good health. Some clones in this sample may be carry-over from other donors' samples. DNA of the CDR3: TGTGCCAGTACCTGGACACTGATTACCGGGGAGCTGTTTTTT. This translates into CASTWTLITGELFF.